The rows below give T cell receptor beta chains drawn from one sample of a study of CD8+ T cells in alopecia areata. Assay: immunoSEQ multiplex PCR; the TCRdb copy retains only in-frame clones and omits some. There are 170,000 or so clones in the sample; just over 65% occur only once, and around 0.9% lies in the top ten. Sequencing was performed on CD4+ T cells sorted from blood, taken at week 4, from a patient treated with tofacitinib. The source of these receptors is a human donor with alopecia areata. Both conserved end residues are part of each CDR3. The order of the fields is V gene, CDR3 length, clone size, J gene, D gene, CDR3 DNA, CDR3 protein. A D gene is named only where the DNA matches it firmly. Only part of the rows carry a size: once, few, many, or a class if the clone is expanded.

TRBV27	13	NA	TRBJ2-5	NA	TGTGCCAGCAGCCCCGGACGACTAGGGACCCAGTACTTC	CASSPGRLGTQYF
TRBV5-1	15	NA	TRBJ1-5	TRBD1	TGCGCCAGCAGCTTAACTACAGGGGTTGGGCAGCCCCAGCATTTT	CASSLTTGVGQPQHF
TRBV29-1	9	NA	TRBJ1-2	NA	TGCAGCGTTGATGGAAGCTACACCTTC	CSVDGSYTF
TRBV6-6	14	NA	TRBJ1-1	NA	TGTGCCAGCAGCCTATTCGGGACTCTAGCGGAAGCTTTCTTT	CASSLFGTLAEAFF
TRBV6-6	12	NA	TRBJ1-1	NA	TGTGCCAGCAGTCCAACAGGGACTGAAGCTTTCTTT	CASSPTGTEAFF
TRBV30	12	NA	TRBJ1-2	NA	TGTGCCTACCTACGTCCTAACTATGGCTACACCTTC	CAYLRPNYGYTF
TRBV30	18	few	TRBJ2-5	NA	TGTGCCTGGGGAAGCTCCAATTTAAGAGGACAGACTGGGGAGACCCAGTACTTC	CAWGSSNLRGQTGETQYF
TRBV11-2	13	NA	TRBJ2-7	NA	TGTGCCAGCAGCCCTGCATTTGCGAGCGAGCAGTACTTC	CASSPAFASEQYF
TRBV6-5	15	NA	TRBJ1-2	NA	TGTGCCAGCAGTTACGCACCGCCGGGGAACTATGGCTACACCTTC	CASSYAPPGNYGYTF
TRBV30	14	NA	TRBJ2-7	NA	TGTGCCTGGAGCGATTACGAAGACTCCTACGAGCAGTACTTC	CAWSDYEDSYEQYF
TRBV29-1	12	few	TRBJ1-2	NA	TGCAGCGTCCAGAGGGCGGGCTATGGCTACACCTTC	CSVQRAGYGYTF
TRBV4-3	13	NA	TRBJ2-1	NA	TGCGCCAGCAGCCAGGTCCAGAACAATGAGCAGTTCTTC	CASSQVQNNEQFF
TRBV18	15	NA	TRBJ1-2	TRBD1	TGTGCCAGCTCACCAGGGGACAGGGTTTGGTATGGCTACACCTTC	CASSPGDRVWYGYTF
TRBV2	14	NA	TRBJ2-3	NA	TGTGCCAGCAGTGCCCAGGGATCCACAGATACGCAGTATTTT	CASSAQGSTDTQYF
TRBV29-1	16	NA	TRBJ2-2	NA	TGCAGCGTTCGGGGACGGTCAGGGCCGAGGGCCGGGGAGCTGTTTTTT	CSVRGRSGPRAGELFF
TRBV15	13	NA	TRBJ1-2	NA	TGTGCCACCAGCAGAGGGACTGAGCGTGGCTACACCTTC	CATSRGTERGYTF
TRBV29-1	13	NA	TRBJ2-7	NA	TGCAGCGTTGAAGGGGGGACACACTACGAGCAGTACTTC	CSVEGGTHYEQYF
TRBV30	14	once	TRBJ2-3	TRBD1	TGTGCCTGGAGTACAGGGGCGGCAGCAGATACGCAGTATTTT	CAWSTGAAADTQYF
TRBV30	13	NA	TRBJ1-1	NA	TGTGCCTGGAGTAAGGGAGGGGACACTGAAGCTTTCTTT	CAWSKGGDTEAFF
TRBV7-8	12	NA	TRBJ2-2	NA	TGTGCCAGCAGCTCGAACACCGGGGAGCTGTTTTTT	CASSSNTGELFF
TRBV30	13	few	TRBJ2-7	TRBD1	TGTGCCTGCAGCGGACAGGGGAACTACGAGCAGTACTTC	CACSGQGNYEQYF
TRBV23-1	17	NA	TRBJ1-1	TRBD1	TGCGCCAGCAGTCAACGGGACAGACGGACCATGAACACTGAAGCTTTCTTT	CASSQRDRRTMNTEAFF
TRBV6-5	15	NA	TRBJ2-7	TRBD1	TGTGCCAGCAGTTCTCGTACTGGACAGGGCTACGAGCAGTACTTC	CASSSRTGQGYEQYF
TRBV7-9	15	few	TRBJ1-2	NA	TGTGCCAGCAGCTTAGGCGAGGGGAGACACTATGGCTACACCTTC	CASSLGEGRHYGYTF
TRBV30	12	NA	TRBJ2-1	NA	TGTGCCTGGAGTGTCCAGTACAATGAGCAGTTCTTC	CAWSVQYNEQFF
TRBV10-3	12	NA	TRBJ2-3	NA	TGTGCCATCAGTGAGTTCACAGATACGCAGTATTTT	CAISEFTDTQYF
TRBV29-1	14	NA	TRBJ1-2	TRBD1	TGCAGCGTTTCCGGACAGGGGTCAGACTATGGCTACACCTTC	CSVSGQGSDYGYTF
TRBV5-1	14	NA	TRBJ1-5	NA	TGCGCCAGCAGCTTGGGGACCCTAGGGGAGCCCCAGCATTTT	CASSLGTLGEPQHF
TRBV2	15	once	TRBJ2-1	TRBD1	TGTGCCAGCAGTACCGGGACAGGGGGCTTCAATGAGCAGTTCTTC	CASSTGTGGFNEQFF
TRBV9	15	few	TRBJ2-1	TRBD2	TGTGCCAGCACTCCTACTAGCGGGGTATTCAATGAGCAGTTCTTC	CASTPTSGVFNEQFF
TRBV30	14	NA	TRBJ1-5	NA	TGTGCCTGGAGTAGGCTTGGGTACAATCAGCCCCAGCATTTT	CAWSRLGYNQPQHF
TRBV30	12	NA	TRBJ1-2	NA	TGTGCCTGGAGTCCCTCGAAGGGAGGCTACACCTTC	CAWSPSKGGYTF
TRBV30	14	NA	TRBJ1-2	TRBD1	TGTGCCTGGGCCGGGACAGGGTACGGCTATGGCTACACCTTC	CAWAGTGYGYGYTF
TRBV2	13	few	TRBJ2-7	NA	TGTGCCAGCAGTGATGGGCAGGGGGGCGAGCAGTACTTC	CASSDGQGGEQYF
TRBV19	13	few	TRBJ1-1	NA	TGTGCCAGTAGTATAGAGGTGGGCACTGAAGCTTTCTTT	CASSIEVGTEAFF
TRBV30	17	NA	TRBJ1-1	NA	TGTGCCTGGAGTCCGAGGTGGGCAGGGCGCTCGCACACTGAAGCTTTCTTT	CAWSPRWAGRSHTEAFF
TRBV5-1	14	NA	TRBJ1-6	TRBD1	TGCGCCAGCAGCTGGGGACAGGGTGATTCACCCCTCCACTTT	CASSWGQGDSPLHF
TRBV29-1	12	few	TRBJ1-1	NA	TGCAGCGGGGATCAGGTGGCCACTGAAGCTTTCTTT	CSGDQVATEAFF
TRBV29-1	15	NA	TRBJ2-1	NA	TGCAGCGCCCAGGGGTCAAGGGGCTCCTACAATGAGCAGTTCTTC	CSAQGSRGSYNEQFF
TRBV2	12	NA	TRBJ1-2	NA	TGTGCCAGCAGGGGCCAGGGCTATGGCTACACCTTC	CASRGQGYGYTF
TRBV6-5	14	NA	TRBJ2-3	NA	TGTGCCAGCAGCATCGGGGGAGTCACAGATACGCAGTATTTT	CASSIGGVTDTQYF
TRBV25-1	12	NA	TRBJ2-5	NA	TGTGCCAGCGGCAGCCCCCAAGAGACCCAGTACTTC	CASGSPQETQYF
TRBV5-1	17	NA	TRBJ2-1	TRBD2	TGCGCCAGCAGCCCCCGGACTAGCGGGGGGGATTACAATGAGCAGTTCTTC	CASSPRTSGGDYNEQFF
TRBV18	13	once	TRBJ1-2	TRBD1	TGTGCCAGCTCAGCCGGGACAGGCTATGGCTACACCTTC	CASSAGTGYGYTF
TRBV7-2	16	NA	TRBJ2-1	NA	TGTGCCAGCAGCAAAGACCCACCTAGGGGCTACAATGAGCAGTTCTTC	CASSKDPPRGYNEQFF
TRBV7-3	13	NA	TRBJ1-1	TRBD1	TGTGCCAGCGGCGACAGGGGGAGCACTGAAGCTTTCTTT	CASGDRGSTEAFF
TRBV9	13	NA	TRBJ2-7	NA	TGTGCCAGCAGCGTCGCGGGGACCGACGAGCAGTACTTC	CASSVAGTDEQYF
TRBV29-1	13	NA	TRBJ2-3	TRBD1	TGCAGCGAATCGACAGGGTCGGGAGATACGCAGTATTTT	CSESTGSGDTQYF
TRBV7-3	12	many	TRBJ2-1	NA	TGTGCCAGCAGCTTAGAGGGGCGGGAGCAGTTCTTC	CASSLEGREQFF
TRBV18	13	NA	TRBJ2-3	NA	TGTGCCAGCTCACGGGACTCTACAGATACGCAGTATTTT	CASSRDSTDTQYF
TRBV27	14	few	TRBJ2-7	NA	TGTGCCAGCAGTAACCGGGCCTCGGATAGGGAGCAGTACTTC	CASSNRASDREQYF
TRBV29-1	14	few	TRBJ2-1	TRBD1	TGCAGCGTTGAGTCGGGACAGGGATACAATGAGCAGTTCTTC	CSVESGQGYNEQFF
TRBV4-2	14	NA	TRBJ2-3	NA	TGTGCCAGCAGCCAAGATGATAGAAGGAATACGCAGTATTTT	CASSQDDRRNTQYF
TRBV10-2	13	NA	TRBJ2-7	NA	TGCGCCAGCAGTTCGGATAGGGACTACGAGCAGTACTTC	CASSSDRDYEQYF
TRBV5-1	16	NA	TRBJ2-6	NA	TGCGCCAGCAGCTTGGGACGGCCCTCTGGGGCCAACGTCCTGACTTTC	CASSLGRPSGANVLTF
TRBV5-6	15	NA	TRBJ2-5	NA	TGTGCCAGCAGCTGGGGCCCGGGAGCGGAAGAGACCCAGTACTTC	CASSWGPGAEETQYF
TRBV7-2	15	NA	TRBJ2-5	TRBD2	TGTGCCAGCAGCTTAGCTGCGGGGAGGGCTGAGACCCAGTACTTC	CASSLAAGRAETQYF
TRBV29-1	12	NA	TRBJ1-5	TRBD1	TGCAGCGTACAGGGGCAGGGTCAGCCCCAGCATTTT	CSVQGQGQPQHF